The 24 T cell receptor beta chains listed next were all sequenced from one sample in a study of CD8+CD57+ T cells in acquired aplastic anemia. The TCR beta profiling, which covered VDJ combination and CDR3 sequence, was carried out using genomic DNA as the template. Each CDR3 protein is one row after TCRdb ran MiXCR on the reads. This sample has 150,000 to 180,000 distinct CDR3 sequences; about 50% occur once, and the top ten carry 9.5% to 15%. By flow cytometry, patients selected for sequencing had shown an expansion of CD8+CD57+ cells. The sample consisted of sorted CD4+, CD8+, or CD8+CD57+ T cells (not recorded which) from PBMCs. The receptors come from a human donor with aplastic anemia.

This chain joins TRBV15 and TRBJ2-7, with no clear D. The CDR3 totals 14 residues. With 5 bases removed from V and 4 bases from J, the gap between germline ends came to 15 bases. The V gene's germline CDR1 is LNHNV and CDR2 YYDKDF (reference sequence). CDR3 loop: CATSGRGTSYEQYF. The CDR3 region has the DNA TGTGCCACCAGCGGCCGAGGCACATCATACGAGCAGTACTTC.

The chain recombines TRBV2 with TRBJ2-7; 10 positions match TRBD1. The CDR3 totals 14 residues. Germline V gene lookup returns CDR1 SNHLY and CDR2 FYNNEI. V dropped 8 bases and J dropped 6; count of bases not matched to a gene: 10. CDR3: CASRPGQGLSEQYF. CDR3 sequence (DNA): TGTGCCAGCCGTCCGGGACAGGGGCTGAGCGAGCAGTACTTC.

Turning to this clonotype: As the CDR3 is not closed by the conserved phenylalanine or tryptophan, this likely results from a read error. The chain links TRBV7-2 to TRBJ2-5; TRBD1 aligns across 8 bases. This CDR3 spans 13 amino acids. The V gene's germline CDR1 is SGHTA and CDR2 FQGNSA. J was trimmed by 6 bases and V by 5 bases; bases with no gene match: 5. The CDR3 loop reads CASSIRQGQTQYL. CDR3 DNA sequence: TGTGCCAGCAGCATAAGACAGGGGCAGACCCAGTACCTC.

The sample holds a few counts of this clonotype. The chain uses TRBV10-3 and TRBJ2-1; tentative D call: TRBD1 (6 bases). Germline CDR1 is ENHRY and CDR2 is SYGVKD. V shed 2 bases and J shed 11 bases, with 16 bases lying between them. CDR3 length: 14 amino acids. CDR3 sequence (DNA): TGTGCCATCAGTGAGATAGGGGACACCTCCAAGCAGTTCTTC. It is translated as CAISEIGDTSKQFF.

This clonotype was detected a few times. V is TRBV25-1 and J is TRBJ1-2; D remains ambiguous. Trimming left V 0 bases short and J 3 bases short, with 17 bases between. This CDR3 contains 17 residues. The germline CDR1 and CDR2 sequences are MGHDK and SYGVNS. CDR3 protein: CASSEYAFSGNDYGYTF. The DNA for the CDR3 is TGTGCCAGCAGTGAATATGCTTTTTCGGGGAACGACTATGGCTACACCTTC.

The chain combines TRBV2 with TRBJ1-6, with D possibly being TRBD1 (5 bases). This CDR3 spans 15 amino acids. Trimming stripped 3 bases from V and 2 bases from J, with 8 bases between. From germline, CDR1 is SNHLY and CDR2 FYNNEI. CDR3 in amino acids: CASSEGETYNSPLHF. The DNA for the CDR3 is TGTGCCAGCAGTGAGGGGGAGACCTATAATTCACCCCTCCACTTT.

Concerning this clonotype itself: A read error may produce the germline difference seen at one junction end. The genes are TRBV7-2 and TRBJ2-5, with TRBD1 matching 8 bases. Germline CDR1 and CDR2: SGHTA and FQGNSA. The CDR3 spans 12 residues. Here the CDR3 reads CASSPDRVARNF. CDR3 DNA: TGTGCCAGCAGCCCGGACAGGGTAGCTCGGAACTTC.

This clonotype has a count of ten or more. The chain has TRBV27 and TRBJ2-7, with a weak D call TRBD2 (5 bases). V shed 2 bases and J shed 6 bases, with 17 bases lying between them. CDR1 and CDR2 from the germline V gene are MNHEY and SMNVEV (reference sequence). The CDR3 is made up of 15 amino acids. The CDR3 coding sequence is TGTGCCAGCAGTTTAATGAGGGCTGCAGGCTCCGAGCAGTACTTC. Translated: CASSLMRAAGSEQYF.

The chain uses TRBV20-1 and TRBJ2-1; 7 bases align to TRBD2. The CDR3 has 15 amino acids. The trim removed 4 bases at V and 5 bases at J, leaving 11 bases unmatched. Germline V gene data show CDR1 as DFQATT and CDR2 as SNEGSKA (reference sequence). The CDR3 reads CSANHWEGGNNEQFF. The CDR3 bases are TGCAGTGCTAACCATTGGGAGGGCGGAAACAATGAGCAGTTCTTC.

This clonotype was counted many times. The J gene is TRBJ2-7, the V gene TRBV4-1, with D perhaps TRBD2 (5 bases). The CDR3 spans 15 residues. The germline V gene has CDR1 MGHRA and CDR2 YSYEKL. Trimming removed 0 bases at V and 4 bases at J, with 13 bases between. The CDR3 region is CASSQDRGTSYEQYF. Written as DNA, the CDR3 is TGCGCCAGCAGCCAAGATCGGGGAACTTCGTACGAGCAGTACTTC.

This chain joins TRBV5-6 and TRBJ2-5; D ambiguous. With 5 bases removed from V and 6 bases from J, the gap between germline ends came to 11 bases. Germline V gene lookup returns CDR1 SGHDT and CDR2 YYEEEE. The CDR3 is 12 amino acids. As DNA, the CDR3 is TGTGCCAGCAGTTCTTTAGGGAAGACCCAGTACTTC. Translating it yields CASSSLGKTQYF.

The chain is built from TRBV10-3 and TRBJ1-2, with D perhaps matching TRBD1 (5 bases). V lost 5 bases, J lost 3 bases, and 25 bases lay in between. The length of the CDR3 is 18 residues. Germline values: CDR1 ENHRY, CDR2 SYGVKD. CDR3 sequence (DNA): TGTGCCATCAGTCCCACCCCAATAATACAGGAGGCGGACTATGGCTACACCTTC. As protein: CAISPTPIIQEADYGYTF.

A note on this clonotype: One end of the junction varies from germline; a read error may be responsible. The V and J genes are TRBV29-1 and TRBJ1-2; D remains ambiguous. Per germline, CDR1 SQVTM and CDR2 ANQGSEA. There are 14 residues in the CDR3. CDR3: CSVIESGSDYGYSF. CDR3 bases: TGCAGCGTTATTGAATCGGGCAGTGACTATGGCTACTCCTTC.

Concerning this clonotype: This may be a read error: a much more frequent sequence differs by one nucleotide. The V and J genes are TRBV6-2 or TRBV6-3 and TRBJ1-1; D unclear. There are 14 residues in the CDR3. V shed 4 bases and J shed 5 bases, with 14 bases lying between them. The germline gives CDR1 MNHEY, CDR2 SVGEGT. The CDR3 reads CASSCSGPGTEAFF. The CDR3 region has the DNA TGTGCCAGCAGTTGCTCTGGACCGGGTACTGAAGCTTTCTTT.

This clonotype was seen ten or more times. The genes are TRBV6-1 and TRBJ1-1, with 9 bases that match TRBD1. After removal of 3 bases from V and 5 bases from J, the junction contained 4 bases not matched to a gene. The CDR3 has 14 residues. The germline V gene encodes CDR1 MNHNS and CDR2 SASEGT. CDR3 protein: CASSDYRGHTEAFF. The CDR3 nucleotides read TGTGCCAGCAGTGATTACAGGGGGCATACTGAAGCTTTCTTT.

The V and J genes are TRBV4-1 and TRBJ1-2; D is possibly TRBD1 (5 bases). CDR1 and CDR2 from the germline V gene are MGHRA and YSYEKL. V was pared by 4 bases and J by 2 bases, with 23 bases between. This CDR3 contains 18 residues. The DNA for the CDR3 is TGCGCCAGCAGCCCCCGGTCGGGAAACGGGCAGGGAAACTATGGCTACACCTTC. Protein product: CASSPRSGNGQGNYGYTF.

This chain links TRBV11-2 with TRBJ1-2; D perhaps matches TRBD1 (6 bases). Trimming stripped 5 bases from V and 4 bases from J, with 8 bases between. The germline CDR1 and CDR2 sequences are SGHAT and FQNNGV. This CDR3 has 12 residues. CDR3 coding DNA: TGTGCCAGCAGCGCCAGGGGCTATGGCTACACCTTC. Its protein is CASSARGYGYTF.

The chain carries TRBV20-1 and TRBJ2-5, with 7 positions matching TRBD1. CDR3 size: 13 residues. Germline lookup yields CDR1 DFQATT and CDR2 SNEGSKA (reference sequence). Trimming removed 6 bases from V and 0 bases from J; junction bases left unmatched: 4. DNA of the CDR3: TGCAGTGCGAAACAGGGGAACCAAGAGACCCAGTACTTC. Amino acid sequence: CSAKQGNQETQYF.

The sample holds a few counts of this clonotype. The chain has TRBV2 and TRBJ1-5, with D unclear. Germline loops: CDR1 SNHLY, CDR2 FYNNEI. The CDR3 consists of 12 residues. Trimming shortened V by 6 bases and J by 3 bases, and 6 bases separated the two germline ends. In nucleotides, the CDR3 is TGTGCCAGCAGGGCAGCCAATCAGCCCCAGCATTTT. Translated, it gives CASRAANQPQHF.

The chain joins TRBV11-1 to TRBJ2-1, with 15 bases identical to TRBD2. V was pared by 3 bases and J by 2 bases, with 5 bases of the junction left unmatched. Germline V gene data show CDR1 as SGHAT and CDR2 as FQDESV (reference sequence). This CDR3 is built from 18 residues. CDR3 nucleotide sequence: TGTGCCAGCAGCTTCCACGGACTAGCGGGGGGGCCCTACAATGAGCAGTTCTTC. Translated, it gives CASSFHGLAGGPYNEQFF. The whole variable domain, remainder taken from reference TRBV11-1 and TRBJ2-1, is EAEVAQSPRYKITEKSQAVAFWCDPISGHATLYWYRQILGQGPELLVQFQDESVVDDSQLPKDRFSAERLKGVDSTLKIQPAELGDSAMYLCASSFHGLAGGPYNEQFFGPGTRLTVL.

This clonotype was seen at least ten times. This sequence joins TRBV25-1 and TRBJ1-4; D call uncertain. The length of the CDR3 is 14 residues. With 8 bases removed from V and 0 bases from J, the gap between germline ends came to 10 bases. Germline-derived CDR1 and CDR2 are MGHDK and SYGVNS. The DNA of the CDR3 is TGTGCCAGCGGAAGTTATTCAACTAATGAAAAACTGTTTTTT. This encodes CASGSYSTNEKLFF.

The chain employs TRBV24-1 and TRBJ1-3, with a weak D call TRBD1 (5 bases). V dropped 3 bases and J dropped 1 base, with 9 bases sitting between them. This CDR3 is 15 amino acids long. Germline loops: CDR1 KGHDR, CDR2 SFDVKD. The CDR3 DNA reads TGTGCCACCAGTGATGGGACGGCGTCTGGAAACACCATATATTTT. As protein: CATSDGTASGNTIYF.

The chain is built from TRBV7-3 and TRBJ2-7; D might be TRBD1 (5 bases). The V end lost 5 bases, the J end lost 0 bases, and 8 bases lay between the germline ends. CDR1 and CDR2 from the germline V gene are SGHTA and FQGTGA. The CDR3 extends over 13 amino acids. CDR3 coding DNA: TGTGCCAGCAGCATACAGGCCTCCTACGAGCAGTACTTC. Amino acids: CASSIQASYEQYF.

This chain connects TRBV20-1 to TRBJ2-3; TRBD2 matches 8 bases. The CDR3 has 14 residues. V shed 1 base and J 2 bases; nucleotides not matched to a gene: 2. Germline V gene lookup returns CDR1 DFQATT and CDR2 SNEGSKA (reference sequence). The DNA of the CDR3 is TGCAGTGCTAGAGCGGGAGGGTACACAGATACGCAGTATTTT. Encoded protein: CSARAGGYTDTQYF.